These 32 T cell receptor beta chains share one sample of origin, sequenced in a study of cytomegalovirus exposure and HLA in healthy donors. With 60 Vbeta and 13 Jbeta primers, the PCR was carried out. Assay used: immunoSEQ multiplex PCR; TCRdb lists only in-frame clones, some missing. The profile shows 85,000 to 120,000 clones, 75% to 90% of them singletons. The material sequenced was PBMCs. These TCRs come from a man between 35 and 55 years old in good health and CMV-seronegative.

As regards this clone: Relative to the germline gene, one junction end is altered; a read error may explain this. This chain links TRBV9 with TRBJ1-1; possibly TRBD1 for D (5 bases). CDR1 is SGDLS, CDR2 YYNGEE, per germline. The CDR3 spans 13 residues. The CDR3 bases are TGTGCCAGCAGCGTGGGGGGGAACACTGAAACTTTCTTT. As protein: CASSVGGNTETFF.

V gene TRBV30 combines with J gene TRBJ1-5; possibly TRBD1 for D (5 bases). With 1 base removed from V and 7 bases from J, the gap between germline ends came to 14 bases. The V gene's germline CDR1 is GTSNPN and CDR2 SVGIG (reference sequence). The CDR3 contains 14 residues. CDR3 residues: CAWSGGAQGQPQHF. The CDR3 DNA is TGTGCCTGGAGTGGCGGGGCACAAGGGCAGCCCCAGCATTTT.

The gene calls are TRBV19 and TRBJ1-2; TRBD1 agrees at 7 bases. This CDR3 is 14 amino acids long. Germline lookup yields CDR1 LNHDA and CDR2 SQIVND (reference sequence). V shed 7 bases, J shed 1 base, and the junction held 6 bases outside the gene matches. The CDR3 spells CASTKTGSNYGYTF. The CDR3 coding sequence is TGTGCCAGTACCAAGACAGGGAGTAACTATGGCTACACCTTC. Complete variable domain (other parts from reference TRBV19 and TRBJ1-2): DGGITQSPKYLFRKEGQNVTLSCEQNLNHDAMYWYRQDPGQGLRLIYYSQIVNDFQKGDIAEGYSVSREKKESFPLTVTSAQKNPTAFYLCASTKTGSNYGYTFGSGTRLTVV.

The CDR3 region has the DNA TGTGCCAGCAGTGAGCACAGATATGCCTACGAGCAGTACTTC. Translating gives CASSEHRYAYEQYF. The chain uses TRBV2 and TRBJ2-7; D ambiguous. Germline V lookup: CDR1 SNHLY, CDR2 FYNNEI. This CDR3 spans 14 amino acids. Between the trimmed V and J ends, which lost 3 bases and 2 bases, there was a span of 11 bases.

The chain has TRBV29-1 and TRBJ1-2; possible D gene TRBD1, 5 bases. There are 13 residues in the CDR3. Germline V CDR1 and CDR2: SQVTM, ANQGSEA. The V and J ends lost 1 base and 7 bases respectively, with 13 bases between them. DNA of the CDR3: TGCAGCGTTGAAGTAGTCAGGGTCGGTGGCTACACCTTC. Protein sequence: CSVEVVRVGGYTF.

This sequence joins TRBV6-1 and TRBJ1-2; 12 bases are a match to TRBD1. Germline V CDR1 and CDR2: MNHNS, SASEGT. This CDR3 region has 16 residues. J lost 8 bases, V lost 2 bases, and 9 bases had no gene match. The CDR3, as DNA: TGTGCCAGCAGTGAAAACAGAGGGACAGGGGGCGGAGGCTACACCTTC. It yields the protein CASSENRGTGGGGYTF.

The V and J genes are TRBV10-1 and TRBJ1-1; D is unclear. The V and J ends lost 5 bases and 0 bases respectively, with 10 bases between them. Germline V gene lookup returns CDR1 WNHNN and CDR2 SYGVQD (reference sequence). The CDR3 consists of 14 residues. This CDR3 reads CASSRREMNTEAFF. The CDR3 nucleotides read TGCGCCAGCAGTCGGAGGGAAATGAACACTGAAGCTTTCTTT.

V gene TRBV7-3 combines with J gene TRBJ2-5; 9 bases fit TRBD2. Unmatched junction bases numbered 8, after V lost 4 bases and J lost 5 bases. Germline CDR1 and CDR2: SGHTA and FQGTGA. The CDR3 contains 15 residues. CDR3 DNA sequence: TGTGCCAGCAGCTCGCCAGCGGGGGGTCGGGAGACCCAGTACTTC. It codes for CASSSPAGGRETQYF.

V and J are TRBV6-6 and TRBJ1-2, with TRBD1 identical over 8 bases. Germline V gene data show CDR1 as MNHNY and CDR2 as SVGAGI (reference sequence). CDR3 size: 13 residues. Losses at the gene ends were 2 bases for V and 8 bases for J; bases not matched to a gene: 4. The CDR3 DNA reads as TGTGCCAGCAGTTACGGCACAGGGGGAGGCTACACCTTC. Residues: CASSYGTGGGYTF.

V usage is TRBV11-2 and J usage is TRBJ1-1; TRBD1 agrees at 10 bases. V lost 2 bases and J lost 4; bases outside the gene matches: 10. The CDR3 is made up of 17 amino acids. CDR1 SGHAT and CDR2 FQNNGV come from the germline V gene. As DNA, the CDR3 is TGTGCCAGCAGCTTATGGGACAGGGGATTAGAGGGCACTGAAGCTTTCTTT. This translates into CASSLWDRGLEGTEAFF.

This chain uses TRBV5-1 with TRBJ1-1, with a tentative D call TRBD1 (5 bases). Germline lookup yields CDR1 SGHRS and CDR2 YFSETQ. With 7 bases removed from V and 1 base from J, the gap between germline ends came to 11 bases. The CDR3 sequence is 13 residues long. The CDR3 is CASADSKNTEAFF. The CDR3 region has the DNA TGCGCCAGCGCCGACAGTAAGAACACTGAAGCTTTCTTT.

This chain connects TRBV6-6 to TRBJ1-1, with a possible D match to TRBD1 (5 bases). This CDR3 has 16 amino acids. V was pared by 0 bases and J by 0 bases, with 11 bases between. Germline V gene data show CDR1 as MNHNY and CDR2 as SVGAGI (reference sequence). CDR3 amino acids: CASSYSTVRLNTEAFF. The DNA of the CDR3 is TGTGCCAGCAGTTACTCGACAGTCAGGTTGAACACTGAAGCTTTCTTT.

The chain recombines TRBV7-2 with TRBJ2-5; 9 bases are a match to TRBD2. CDR1 is SGHTA, CDR2 FQGNSA, per germline. With V trimmed by 1 base and J by 5 bases, 5 bases remained unmatched. The CDR3 has 15 residues. The CDR3 nucleotides are TGTGCCAGCAGCTTAGTTGCGGGGGGGCCGGAGACCCAGTACTTC. Translating it yields CASSLVAGGPETQYF.

The rearrangement uses TRBV5-1 and TRBJ2-3; 10 bases agree with TRBD2. This CDR3 has 16 amino acids. Looked up from germline, CDR1 is SGHRS and CDR2 is YFSETQ. J gave up 1 base and V 0 bases, and 2 bases lay outside the gene matches. CDR3 loop: CASSLERGGRTDTQYF. CDR3 nucleotides: TGCGCCAGCAGCTTGGAGCGGGGGGGCCGCACAGATACGCAGTATTTT.

The chain couples TRBV10-2 to TRBJ2-7; tentative D call: TRBD2 (6 bases). The germline V and J ends were trimmed by 3 bases and 5 bases, with 14 bases remaining between them. This CDR3 spans 14 amino acids. Germline assignment: CDR1 WSHSY and CDR2 SAAADI. CDR3 bases: TGCGCCAGCAGTGACCCGTCCGGGACTGACGAGCAGTACTTC. As protein: CASSDPSGTDEQYF.

The sample holds one count of this clone. CDR3 loop: CASSPDKPGELFF. The CDR3 region has the DNA TGCGCCAGCAGCCCCGACAAGCCCGGGGAGCTGTTTTTT. The chain employs TRBV5-1 and TRBJ2-2, with D unclear. CDR3 length equals 13 residues. CDR1 is SGHRS, CDR2 YFSETQ, per germline. The ends were cut back, 4 bases at V and 6 bases at J, with 10 bases in the middle.

This clone was found once. The chain employs TRBV29-1 and TRBJ1-2; possibly TRBD1 for D (6 bases). V gave up 6 bases and J gave up 1 base, with 12 bases separating them. This CDR3 comprises 13 residues. The germline V gene has CDR1 SQVTM and CDR2 ANQGSEA. CDR3 nucleotides: TGCAGCGTCCTACGGACAGATAACTATGGCTACACCTTC. It codes for CSVLRTDNYGYTF.

This clone was detected only once. J is TRBJ1-2 and V is TRBV5-1, with TRBD1 as a possible D gene (5 bases). Trimming removed 0 bases at V and 5 bases at J, with 14 bases between. This CDR3 region has 15 residues. Per germline, CDR1 SGHRS and CDR2 YFSETQ. The CDR3 DNA reads as TGCGCCAGCAGCTTGGGCTTTGAGGGGAGGTATGGCTACACCTTC. Its translation: CASSLGFEGRYGYTF.

V usage is TRBV11-2 and J usage is TRBJ2-4, with D perhaps TRBD2 (6 bases). V lost 1 base, J lost 9 bases, and 13 bases lay in between. The CDR3 has 14 residues. CDR1 and CDR2 (germline): SGHAT, FQNNGV. CDR3 bases: TGTGCCAGCAGCTTAGCCTCATTGGGGGGCATTCAGTACTTC. Its protein is CASSLASLGGIQYF. The full variable domain, completed using reference TRBV11-2 and TRBJ2-4, is EAGVAQSPRYKIIEKRQSVAFWCNPISGHATLYWYQQILGQGPKLLIQFQNNGVVDDSQLPKDRFSAERLKGVDSTLKIQPAKLEDSAVYLCASSLASLGGIQYFGAGTRLSVL.

The chain combines TRBV30 with TRBJ1-1; D is perhaps TRBD1 (6 bases). The CDR3 has 13 amino acids. V gave up 3 bases and J gave up 7 bases, with 15 bases separating them. Looked up from germline, CDR1 is GTSNPN and CDR2 is SVGIG (reference sequence). This CDR3 reads CAWSTGHGNEAFF. The DNA for the CDR3 is TGTGCCTGGAGCACGGGACACGGAAATGAAGCTTTCTTT.

V usage is TRBV6-1 and J usage is TRBJ2-5; D perhaps matches TRBD1 (6 bases). The closer fit of TRBJ2-7 to the DNA end suggests the J call may be wrong. CDR3 size: 15 residues. Germline lookup yields CDR1 MNHNS and CDR2 SASEGT. CDR3 in amino acids: CASSELLTGTYEQYF. In nucleotides, the CDR3 is TGTGCCAGCAGTGAACTCTTGACAGGCACCTACGAGCAGTACTTC.

This sequence joins TRBV2 and TRBJ2-5; 7 bases line up with TRBD2. The CDR3 sequence is 15 residues long. The J segment lost 1 base and the V segment lost 6 bases, leaving 8 bases of the junction unmatched. From germline, CDR1 is SNHLY and CDR2 FYNNEI. The CDR3 DNA follows: TGTGCCAGCAGCGTGCCAGCGGGGACCCAAGAGACCCAGTACTTC. The encoded protein is CASSVPAGTQETQYF.

The V call is TRBV2, the J call TRBJ1-1; tentative D call: TRBD1 (5 bases). Germline V CDR1 and CDR2: SNHLY, FYNNEI. The germline V and J ends were trimmed by 10 bases and 2 bases, with 14 bases remaining between them. CDR3 length equals 13 residues. This CDR3 is CATSVQGNTEAFF. Here the CDR3 DNA reads TGTGCCACCTCTGTGCAGGGAAACACTGAAGCTTTCTTT. The full variable domain, completed using reference TRBV2 and TRBJ1-1, is EPEVTQTPSHQVTQMGQEVILRCVPISNHLYFYWYRQILGQKVEFLVSFYNNEISEKSEIFDDQFSVERPDGSNFTLKIRSTKLEDSAMYFCATSVQGNTEAFFGQGTRLTVV.

This chain joins TRBV29-1 and TRBJ1-1; D is unclear. CDR3 length: 12 amino acids. V lost 1 base and J lost 7, with 10 bases in between. CDR1 is SQVTM, CDR2 ANQGSEA, per germline. The CDR3 sequence: CSVEGGWREAFF. The CDR3 nucleotides read TGCAGCGTTGAAGGCGGGTGGCGTGAAGCTTTCTTT.

The V call is TRBV15, the J call TRBJ2-1, with TRBD2 identical over 9 bases. The CDR3 loop spans 18 amino acids. Germline V gene sequence: CDR1 LNHNV, CDR2 YYDKDF (reference sequence). J was trimmed by 9 bases and V by 1 base; bases with no gene match: 16. The CDR3 region has the DNA TGTGCCACCAGCAGAGGGGCAGCCTACTCGCGGGGGGGCGGTGAGCAGTTCTTC. It yields the protein CATSRGAAYSRGGGEQFF. The entire variable domain, with the rest obtained from reference TRBV15 and TRBJ2-1, is as follows: DAMVIQNPRYQVTQFGKPVTLSCSQTLNHNVMYWYQQKSSQAPKLLFHYYDKDFNNEADTPDNFQSRRPNTSFCFLDIRSPGLGDTAMYLCATSRGAAYSRGGGEQFFGPGTRLTVL.

This chain links TRBV19 with TRBJ1-2; TRBD1 might be the D (5 bases). The germline V gene has CDR1 LNHDA and CDR2 SQIVND (reference sequence). This CDR3 is 15 amino acids long. Trimming removed 5 bases at V and 1 base at J, with 14 bases between. CDR3 in DNA: TGTGCCAGTAGTGACTCAGGGAAGGGTAACTATGGCTACACCTTC. This sequence encodes CASSDSGKGNYGYTF.

The DNA of the CDR3 is TGTGCCAGCAGTGACTCGTCTCAGGGTCCAGCCGGGGAGCTGTTTTTT. Protein product: CASSDSSQGPAGELFF. The chain combines TRBV6-4 with TRBJ2-2; the D gene is possibly TRBD1 (5 bases). Trimming shortened V by 0 bases and J by 6 bases, and 14 bases separated the two germline ends. This CDR3 is built from 16 residues. The germline V gene has CDR1 MRHNA and CDR2 SNTAGT.

The chain carries TRBV10-3 and TRBJ2-5, with D perhaps TRBD2 (6 bases). Looked up from germline, CDR1 is ENHRY and CDR2 is SYGVKD. Trimming pared 8 bases from V and 5 bases from J, leaving 6 bases between. The CDR3 extends over 10 amino acids. The CDR3 protein is CAIGGETQYF. In DNA, the CDR3 is TGTGCCATCGGGGGGGAGACCCAGTACTTC.

This rearrangement joins TRBV5-1 to TRBJ2-5; D gene unclear. Germline V gene lookup returns CDR1 SGHRS and CDR2 YFSETQ. This CDR3 spans 12 amino acids. V was pared by 4 bases and J by 0 bases, with 4 bases between. This CDR3 is CASSPNQETQYF. DNA for the CDR3: TGCGCCAGCAGCCCAAACCAAGAGACCCAGTACTTC.

The chain joins TRBV6-4 to TRBJ1-2, with 7 bases lining up with TRBD1. There are 14 residues in the CDR3. The germline V gene has CDR1 MRHNA and CDR2 SNTAGT. V lost 7 bases to trimming and J lost 0 bases; unmatched junction nucleotides: 5. CDR3 in amino acids: CASTRDSPNYGYTF. For the CDR3, the DNA is TGTGCCAGCACCAGGGACAGCCCTAACTATGGCTACACCTTC.

The rearrangement joins TRBV30 to TRBJ2-1, with 7 bases that match TRBD2. The trim removed 3 bases at V and 4 bases at J, leaving 6 bases unmatched. This CDR3 has 14 residues. Germline V gene data show CDR1 as GTSNPN and CDR2 as SVGIG (reference sequence). The CDR3 nucleotides read TGTGCCTGGAGGGGAGGGTCAGCATACAATGAGCAGTTCTTC. Its translation is CAWRGGSAYNEQFF.

This clone was seen a few times. The rearrangement uses TRBV18 and TRBJ1-2; 9 bases line up with TRBD1. V shed 3 bases and J 6 bases; nucleotides not matched to a gene: 5. Germline CDR1 KGHSH, CDR2 LQKENI. The CDR3 length is 14 residues. The CDR3 nucleotides are TGTGCCAGCTCACCCGATGGACAGGGGCATGGCTACACCTTC. Protein product: CASSPDGQGHGYTF.